These 16 T cell receptor beta chains were sequenced from one sample in a study of spatial heterogeneity in lung cancer. Time point reported: sample taken at primary tumor resection. MiXCR was run by TCRdb on the 5' RACE reads, yielding one entry per CDR3 protein. The sample gives about 38,000 distinct CDR3 sequences, around 7.5% of which show up once; approximately 30% is in the top ten. Sequencing was performed on PBMCs, taken at surgery. These receptors were collected from a male donor with early-stage non-small cell lung cancer.

The sample holds many counts of this clonotype. The rearrangement uses TRBV4-3 and TRBJ2-2, with 8 bases fitting TRBD1. There are 16 residues in the CDR3. Germline trimming cut 3 bases from V and 4 bases from J; bases unmatched to any gene: 7. The germline CDR1 and CDR2 sequences are LGHNA and YSLEER. CDR3 sequence: CASSHRTGPPTGELFF. The DNA for the CDR3 is TGCGCCAGCAGCCACCGGACAGGGCCGCCCACCGGGGAGCTGTTTTTT.

This clonotype showed up many times. The rearrangement uses TRBV15 and TRBJ2-4; 15 bases match TRBD2. The CDR3 has 21 amino acids. V dropped 0 bases and J dropped 3; count of bases not matched to a gene: 12. Germline V gene data show CDR1 as LNHNV and CDR2 as YYDKDF (reference sequence). The CDR3 nucleotides read TGTGCCACCAGCAGAGATTCACCCTTCGGACTAGCGGGAGGGATCAAAAACATTCAGTACTTC. This gives the protein CATSRDSPFGLAGGIKNIQYF.

This clonotype was counted many times. The rearrangement links TRBV7-8 to TRBJ2-1, with 9 positions matching TRBD2. Germline CDR1 is SGHVS and CDR2 is FQNEAQ. The CDR3 contains 16 residues. The V and J ends lost 5 bases and 9 bases, in that order; junction bases with no gene match: 14. The CDR3 DNA reads as TGTGCCAGCAGCCTTAGCGGGCTAGCGGGAAGGGTTGAGCAGTTCTTC. This sequence encodes CASSLSGLAGRVEQFF.

In its sample, this clonotype was seen many times. The genes are TRBV4-3 and TRBJ2-1; tentatively, D is TRBD1 or TRBD2 (5 bases each). V lost 6 bases and J 9 bases, leaving 15 bases between the germline ends. Per the germline V gene, CDR1 is LGHNA and CDR2 is YSLEER. CDR3 size: 13 residues. This CDR3 reads CASSRSSGSEQFF. In nucleotides, the CDR3 is TGCGCCAGCAGTAGGTCATCAGGGAGTGAGCAGTTCTTC.

This clonotype was detected a few times. The chain couples TRBV12-3 or TRBV12-4 to TRBJ1-1; 7 bases match TRBD1. There are 13 residues in the CDR3. With V trimmed by 6 bases and J by 1 base, 2 bases remained unmatched. CDR3 DNA: TGTGCCAGCAGCCGGGACAGGAACACTGAAGCTTTCTTT. Its protein product is CASSRDRNTEAFF.

This clonotype was counted a few times. The V gene is TRBV30, the J gene TRBJ2-2, with 9 bases fitting TRBD1. This CDR3 contains 14 residues. Per the germline V gene, CDR1 is GTSNPN and CDR2 is SVGIG (reference sequence). The J segment lost 6 bases and the V segment lost 1 base, leaving 3 bases of the junction unmatched. CDR3 nucleotides: TGTGCCTGGAGTGGTAGACAGGGGGCCGGGGAGCTGTTTTTT. This sequence encodes CAWSGRQGAGELFF. The variable domain in full, completed from reference TRBV30 and TRBJ2-2, reads SQTIHQWPATLVQPVGSPLSLECTVEGTSNPNLYWYRQAAGRGLQLLFYSVGIGQISSEVPQNLSASRPQDRQFILSSKKLLLSDSGFYLCAWSGRQGAGELFFGEGSRLTVL.

This sequence joins TRBV11-3 and TRBJ2-1; 10 nucleotides line up with TRBD2. The V and J ends lost 4 bases and 0 bases, in that order; junction bases with no gene match: 0. This CDR3 has 15 residues. CDR1 is SGHNT, CDR2 YENEEA, per germline. The CDR3 DNA follows: TGTGCCAGCAGCTCTAGCGGGAGCTCCTACAATGAGCAGTTCTTC. Translated: CASSSSGSSYNEQFF.

This clonotype has just a few counts. The V gene is TRBV5-1, the J gene TRBJ1-2; 8 bases match TRBD1. Germline CDR1 SGHRS, CDR2 YFSETQ. The CDR3 sequence is 15 residues long. The ends lost 0 bases at V and 2 bases at J; junction bases unmatched: 3. The CDR3 spells CASSLVGTGNYGYTF. CDR3 coding DNA: TGCGCCAGCAGCTTGGTCGGGACAGGAAACTATGGCTACACCTTC. The complete variable domain, with remaining parts taken from reference TRBV5-1 and TRBJ1-2, reads KAGVTQTPRYLIKTRGQQVTLSCSPISGHRSVSWYQQTPGQGLQFLFEYFSETQRNKGNFPGRFSGRQFSNSRSEMNVSTLELGDSALYLCASSLVGTGNYGYTFGSGTRLTVV.

This clonotype was observed many times. V gene TRBV29-1 combines with J gene TRBJ2-1; D possibly corresponds to TRBD2 (5 bases). Germline V gene lookup returns CDR1 SQVTM and CDR2 ANQGSEA. Trimming pared 4 bases from V and 2 bases from J, leaving 6 bases between. This CDR3 is 12 amino acids long. CDR3 in DNA: TGCAGCGTTGTGGAGGCCTACAATGAGCAGTTCTTC. This sequence encodes CSVVEAYNEQFF.

The sample holds a few counts of this clonotype. The chain has TRBV14 and TRBJ2-1; D may be TRBD2 (6 bases). V dropped 3 bases and J dropped 3 bases, with 21 bases sitting between them. CDR1 is SGHDN, CDR2 FVKESK, per germline. The CDR3 has 18 amino acids. Here the CDR3 reads CASSHLTSWEPYYNEQFF. For the CDR3, the DNA is TGTGCCAGCAGCCATCTAACTAGCTGGGAGCCATACTACAATGAGCAGTTCTTC.

This clonotype was observed at least ten times. This CDR3 reads CASSFLGEGGELFF. The CDR3, as DNA: TGTGCCAGCAGTTTCTTGGGGGAGGGCGGGGAGCTGTTTTTT. The chain joins TRBV12-3 or TRBV12-4 to TRBJ2-2; 7 nucleotides match TRBD2. Trimming cost V 3 bases and J 7 bases; bases outside gene matches: 5. The CDR3 length is 14 residues.

This clonotype was counted between two and nine times. The chain combines TRBV25-1 with TRBJ2-3; D is undetermined. The germline V gene has CDR1 MGHDK and CDR2 SYGVNS. V lost 5 bases and J 2 bases, leaving 11 bases between the germline ends. There are 14 residues in the CDR3. The CDR3 DNA is TGTGCCAGCAGTCTGGACGGACCCACAGATACGCAGTATTTT. It encodes CASSLDGPTDTQYF.

This clonotype was found many times. The CDR3, as DNA: TGTGCCAGCAGGGGAGACAGGATGAACACTGAAGCTTTCTTT. This codes for CASRGDRMNTEAFF. The rearrangement links TRBV3-1 to TRBJ1-1, with D maybe TRBD1 (6 bases). This CDR3 is built from 14 residues. In germline, CDR1 is LGHDT, CDR2 YNNKEL (reference sequence). The germline V and J ends were trimmed by 6 bases and 0 bases, with 11 bases remaining between them. Drawing the rest from reference TRBV3-1 and TRBJ1-1, the complete variable domain is DTAVSQTPKYLVTQMGNDKSIKCEQNLGHDTMYWYKQDSKKFLKIMFSYNNKELIINETVPNRFSPKSPDKAHLNLHINSLELGDSAVYFCASRGDRMNTEAFFGQGTRLTVV.

This clonotype was recorded at least ten times. The rearrangement uses TRBV4-2 and TRBJ1-5, with 7 bases aligning to TRBD1. V lost 1 base and J lost 4; bases outside the gene matches: 7. CDR1 is LGHNA and CDR2 is YNFKEQ in the germline V gene. The CDR3 is 16 residues long. The CDR3 protein is CASSQVGSGGNQPQHF. In DNA form, the CDR3 reads TGTGCCAGCAGCCAAGTGGGTTCAGGGGGTAATCAGCCCCAGCATTTT.

The sample holds many counts of this clonotype. The rearrangement uses TRBV6-2 or TRBV6-3 and TRBJ2-3; D is uncertain. Between the trimmed V and J ends, which lost 5 bases and 6 bases, there was a span of 9 bases. The CDR3 has 12 residues. Germline CDR1 is MNHEY and CDR2 is SVGEGT. The CDR3 region is CASSPSEDTQYF. The CDR3 bases are TGTGCCAGCAGTCCCTCAGAGGATACGCAGTATTTT.

The gene calls are TRBV12-3 or TRBV12-4 and TRBJ2-3; 9 bases fit TRBD1. This CDR3 has 16 amino acids. Trimming took 5 bases from V and 3 from J; bases not matched to a gene: 9. The CDR3 loop reads CASSPGTGYVTDTQYF. DNA of the CDR3: TGTGCCAGCAGTCCCGGGACAGGGTACGTTACAGATACGCAGTATTTT.